This T cell receptor beta chain was captured by sequencing in a study of OX40 agonist ivuxolimab in advanced cancers. Whole-study context: Patients treated during dose escalation were battling hepatocellular carcinoma, melanoma, renal cell or head and neck cancer.

TCRdb's copy holds only in-frame clones and misses some; the assay was immunoSEQ multiplex PCR. The sample contains about 84,000 clones, 94% of which appear only once. Points from the study as a whole: Some patients without response likewise showed low normalized clonal expansion.

On this clone itself: What it binds is not known.

The length of the CDR3 is 15 residues. The germline V gene has CDR1 LNHDA and CDR2 SQIVND (reference sequence). V was clipped by 3 bases and J by 5 bases, with 14 bases between them. The gene calls are TRBV19 and TRBJ2-1; D is unresolved. The origin of this receptor is an adult with an advanced solid tumor such as melanoma, head and neck, liver or kidney cancer. This specimen consisted of CD4+ or CD8+ T cells sorted from blood, obtained in a trial of the OX40 agonist ivuxolimab. The CDR3 DNA follows: TGTGCCAGTAGTATGGGGTTTCTAACGGACAATGAGCAGTTCTTC. It encodes CASSMGFLTDNEQFF. Based on the CDR3 plus reference TRBV19 and TRBJ2-1, the full variable domain is DGGITQSPKYLFRKEGQNVTLSCEQNLNHDAMYWYRQDPGQGLRLIYYSQIVNDFQKGDIAEGYSVSREKKESFPLTVTSAQKNPTAFYLCASSMGFLTDNEQFFGPGTRLTVL.